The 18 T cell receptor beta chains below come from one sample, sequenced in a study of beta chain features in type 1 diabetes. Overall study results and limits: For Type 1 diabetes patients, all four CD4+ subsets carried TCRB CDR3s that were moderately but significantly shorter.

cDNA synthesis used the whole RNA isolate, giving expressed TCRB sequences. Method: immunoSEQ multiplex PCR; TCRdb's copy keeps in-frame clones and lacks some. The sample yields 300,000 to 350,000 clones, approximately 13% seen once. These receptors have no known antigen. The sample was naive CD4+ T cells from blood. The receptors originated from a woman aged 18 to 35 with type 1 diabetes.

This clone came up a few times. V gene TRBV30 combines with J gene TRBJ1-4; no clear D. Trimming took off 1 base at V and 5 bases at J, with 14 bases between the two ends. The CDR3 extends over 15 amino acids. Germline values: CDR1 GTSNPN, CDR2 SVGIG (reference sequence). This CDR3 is CAWSAGGTKNEKLFF. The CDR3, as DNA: TGTGCCTGGAGTGCGGGTGGTACCAAGAATGAAAAACTGTTTTTT.

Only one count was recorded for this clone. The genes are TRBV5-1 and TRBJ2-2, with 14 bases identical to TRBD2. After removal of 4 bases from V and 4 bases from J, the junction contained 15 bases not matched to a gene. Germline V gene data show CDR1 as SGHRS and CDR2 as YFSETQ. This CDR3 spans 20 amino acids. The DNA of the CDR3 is TGCGCCAGCAGCCGCGGGGGACTAGCGGGAGAATTGGAATTCACCGGGGAGCTGTTTTTT. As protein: CASSRGGLAGELEFTGELFF.

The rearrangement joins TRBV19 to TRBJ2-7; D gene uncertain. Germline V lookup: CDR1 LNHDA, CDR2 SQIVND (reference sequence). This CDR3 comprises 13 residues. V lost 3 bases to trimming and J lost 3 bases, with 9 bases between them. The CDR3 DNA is TGTGCCAGTAGTATCAACCAGAACTACGAGCAGTACTTC. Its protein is CASSINQNYEQYF.

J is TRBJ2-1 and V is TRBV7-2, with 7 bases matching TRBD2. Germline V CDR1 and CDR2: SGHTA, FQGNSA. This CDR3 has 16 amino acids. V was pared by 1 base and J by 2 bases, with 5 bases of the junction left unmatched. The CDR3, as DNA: TGTGCCAGCAGCTTAGTCGGGAGGAGTACCTACAATGAGCAGTTCTTC. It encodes CASSLVGRSTYNEQFF.

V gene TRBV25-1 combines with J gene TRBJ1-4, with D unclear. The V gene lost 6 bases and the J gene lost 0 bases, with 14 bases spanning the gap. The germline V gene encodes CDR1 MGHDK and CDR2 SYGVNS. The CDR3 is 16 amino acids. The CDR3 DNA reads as TGTGCCAGCAGCGAGGGCTTGACAACAACTAATGAAAAACTGTTTTTT. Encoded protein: CASSEGLTTTNEKLFF.

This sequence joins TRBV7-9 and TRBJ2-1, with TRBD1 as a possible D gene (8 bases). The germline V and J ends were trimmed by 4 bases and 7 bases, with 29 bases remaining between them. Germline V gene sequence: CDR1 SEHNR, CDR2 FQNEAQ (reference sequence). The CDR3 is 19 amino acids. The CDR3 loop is CASSSHRGKRRESGNEQFF. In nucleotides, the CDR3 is TGTGCCAGCAGCTCCCACAGGGGGAAAAGGCGGGAGTCGGGTAATGAGCAGTTCTTC.

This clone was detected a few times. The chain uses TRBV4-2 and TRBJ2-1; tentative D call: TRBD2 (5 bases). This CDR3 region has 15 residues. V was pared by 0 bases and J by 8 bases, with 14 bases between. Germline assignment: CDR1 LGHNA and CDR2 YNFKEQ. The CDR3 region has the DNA TGTGCCAGCAGCCAAGAAACGGGAATCGTCGATGAGCAGTTCTTC. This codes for CASSQETGIVDEQFF.

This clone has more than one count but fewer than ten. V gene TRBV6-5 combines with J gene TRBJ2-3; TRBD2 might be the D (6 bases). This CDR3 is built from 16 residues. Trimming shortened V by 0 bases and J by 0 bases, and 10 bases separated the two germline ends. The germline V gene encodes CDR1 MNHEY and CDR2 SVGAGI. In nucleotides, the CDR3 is TGTGCCAGCAGTTACTCGCAGCGGGTTAGCACAGATACGCAGTATTTT. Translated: CASSYSQRVSTDTQYF.

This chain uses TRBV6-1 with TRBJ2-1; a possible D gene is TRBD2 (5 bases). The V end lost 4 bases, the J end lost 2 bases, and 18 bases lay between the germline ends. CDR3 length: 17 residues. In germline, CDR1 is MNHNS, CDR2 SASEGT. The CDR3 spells CASSAQPKRYTYNEQFF. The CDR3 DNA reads TGTGCCAGCAGTGCCCAGCCCAAGCGGTATACCTACAATGAGCAGTTCTTC.

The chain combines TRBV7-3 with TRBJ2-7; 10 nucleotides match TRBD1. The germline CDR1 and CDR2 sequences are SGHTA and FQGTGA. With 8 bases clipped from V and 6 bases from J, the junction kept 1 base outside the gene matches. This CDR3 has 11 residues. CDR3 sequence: CASGQGGEQYF. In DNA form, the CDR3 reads TGTGCCAGCGGACAGGGGGGCGAGCAGTACTTC.

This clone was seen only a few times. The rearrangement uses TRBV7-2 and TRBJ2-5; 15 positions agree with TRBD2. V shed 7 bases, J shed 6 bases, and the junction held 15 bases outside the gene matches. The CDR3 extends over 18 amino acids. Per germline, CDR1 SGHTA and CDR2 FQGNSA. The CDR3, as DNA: TGTGCCAGCACCTCAAGGGGGGGACTAGCGGGAGGAGGGAAGACCCAGTACTTC. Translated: CASTSRGGLAGGGKTQYF.

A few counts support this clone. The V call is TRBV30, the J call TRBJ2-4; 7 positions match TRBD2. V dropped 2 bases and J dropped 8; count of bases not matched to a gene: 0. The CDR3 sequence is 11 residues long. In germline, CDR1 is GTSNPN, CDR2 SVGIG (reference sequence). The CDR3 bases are TGTGCCTGGAGTCGGGAGGACATTCAGTACTTC. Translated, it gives CAWSREDIQYF.

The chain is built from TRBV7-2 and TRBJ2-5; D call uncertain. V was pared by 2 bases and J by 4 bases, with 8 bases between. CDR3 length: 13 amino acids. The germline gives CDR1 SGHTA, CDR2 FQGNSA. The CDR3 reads CASSLNIGETQYF. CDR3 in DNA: TGTGCCAGCAGCTTAAATATCGGAGAGACCCAGTACTTC.

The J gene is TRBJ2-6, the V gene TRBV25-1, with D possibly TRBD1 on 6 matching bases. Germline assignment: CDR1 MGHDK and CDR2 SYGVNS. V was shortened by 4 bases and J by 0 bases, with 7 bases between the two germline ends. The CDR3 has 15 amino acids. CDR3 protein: CASSGDISGANVLTF. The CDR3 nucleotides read TGTGCCAGCAGTGGGGACATCTCTGGGGCCAACGTCCTGACTTTC. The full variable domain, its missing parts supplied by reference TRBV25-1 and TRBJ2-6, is EADIYQTPRYLVIGTGKKITLECSQTMGHDKMYWYQQDPGMELHLIHYSYGVNSTEKGDLSSESTVSRIRTEHFPLTLESARPSHTSQYLCASSGDISGANVLTFGAGSRLTVL.

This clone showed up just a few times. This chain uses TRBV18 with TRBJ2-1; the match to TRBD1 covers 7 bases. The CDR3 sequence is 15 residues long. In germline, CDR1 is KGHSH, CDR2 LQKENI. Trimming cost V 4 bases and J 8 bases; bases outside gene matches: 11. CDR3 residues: CASSRGTTGFDEQFF. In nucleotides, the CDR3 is TGTGCCAGCTCACGGGGTACGACAGGGTTCGATGAGCAGTTCTTC.

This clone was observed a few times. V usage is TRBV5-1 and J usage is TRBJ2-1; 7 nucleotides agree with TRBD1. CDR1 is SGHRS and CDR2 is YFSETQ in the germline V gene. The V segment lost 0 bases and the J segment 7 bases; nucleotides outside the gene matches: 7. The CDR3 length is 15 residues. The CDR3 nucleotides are TGCGCCAGCAGCTTGGCCCTGACAGGGAAGAATGAGCAGTTCTTC. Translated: CASSLALTGKNEQFF.

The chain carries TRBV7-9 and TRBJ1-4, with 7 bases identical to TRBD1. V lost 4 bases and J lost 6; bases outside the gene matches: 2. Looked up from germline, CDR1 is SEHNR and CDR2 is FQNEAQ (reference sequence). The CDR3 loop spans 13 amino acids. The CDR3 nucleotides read TGTGCCAGCAGCTCCGGACAGGATGAAAAACTGTTTTTT. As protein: CASSSGQDEKLFF.

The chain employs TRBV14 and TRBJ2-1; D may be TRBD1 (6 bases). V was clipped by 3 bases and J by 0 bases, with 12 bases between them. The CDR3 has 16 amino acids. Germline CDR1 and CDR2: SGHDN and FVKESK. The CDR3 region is CASSHSRGFSYNEQFF. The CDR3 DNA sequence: TGTGCCAGCAGCCACAGCAGGGGATTCTCCTACAATGAGCAGTTCTTC. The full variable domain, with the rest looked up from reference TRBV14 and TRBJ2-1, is EAGVTQFPSHSVIEKGQTVTLRCDPISGHDNLYWYRRVMGKEIKFLLHFVKESKQDESGMPNNRFLAERTGGTYSTLKVQPAELEDSGVYFCASSHSRGFSYNEQFFGPGTRLTVL.